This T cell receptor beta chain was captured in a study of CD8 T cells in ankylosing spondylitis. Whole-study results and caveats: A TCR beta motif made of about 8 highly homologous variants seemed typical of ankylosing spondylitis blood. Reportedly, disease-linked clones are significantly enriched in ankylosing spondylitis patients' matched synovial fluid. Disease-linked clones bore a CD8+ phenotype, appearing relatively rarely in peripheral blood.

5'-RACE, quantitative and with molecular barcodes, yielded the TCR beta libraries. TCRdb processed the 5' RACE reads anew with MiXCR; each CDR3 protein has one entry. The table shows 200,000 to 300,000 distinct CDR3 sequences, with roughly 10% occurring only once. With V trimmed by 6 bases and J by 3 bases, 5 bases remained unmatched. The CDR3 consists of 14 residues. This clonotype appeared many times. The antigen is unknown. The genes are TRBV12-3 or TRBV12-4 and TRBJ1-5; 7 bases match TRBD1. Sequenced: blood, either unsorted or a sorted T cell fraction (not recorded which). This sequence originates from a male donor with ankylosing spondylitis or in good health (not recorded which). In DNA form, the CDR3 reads TGTGCCAGCAGGCCGGGACAGTTCAATCAGCCCCAGCATTTT. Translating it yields CASRPGQFNQPQHF.